This T cell receptor (beta chain) was found in a study of blood T cell repertoires in COVID-19. Background on the study: Italy, Spain and the United States were the sources of the convalescent and acute COVID-19 samples. Sources were T cells, B-cell-depleted T cells, or PBMCs; the material itself was cDNA or gDNA.

Original analysis: Quantification of nucleated cells was approximated via reference gene primer amplification. Sequencing used immunoSEQ multiplex PCR; TCRdb keeps in-frame clones, though not all of them. For V, J and clone size, that table is used; D and trimming come from the DNA. The profile shows over 85,000 clones, about nine tenths of them singletons. The CDR3 is 15 amino acids. Trimming shortened V by 5 bases and J by 1 base, and 14 bases separated the two germline ends. From germline, CDR1 is SEHNR and CDR2 FQNEAQ (reference sequence). Sequenced material: peripheral blood. The chain recombines TRBV7-9 with TRBJ1-1; TRBD1 might be the D (5 bases). The origin of this receptor is a man aged 18 to 29 with acute or convalescent COVID-19. This CDR3 reads CASSEGTGTNTEAFF. CDR3 DNA sequence: TGTGCCAGCAGCGAGGGGACTGGGACGAACACTGAAGCTTTCTTT.